These 9 T cell receptor beta chains originate from one sample sequenced in a study of identifying expanded T cells in peripheral blood. Method: immunoSEQ multiplex PCR; TCRdb's copy keeps in-frame clones and lacks some. The sample comprises under 95,000 clones, about nine tenths of which are singletons, and 2.8% rests with the top ten. Sequenced: blood. The receptors derive from a person aged 18 to 75 in good health.

This chain joins TRBV7-2 and TRBJ1-4, with TRBD1 matching 9 bases. Germline V gene data show CDR1 as SGHTA and CDR2 as FQGNSA. The length of the CDR3 is 14 residues. The junction had 6 bases not matched to a gene; V was cut back by 6 bases and J by 7 bases. CDR3 residues: CASRKDRGVEKLFF. CDR3 sequence (DNA): TGTGCCAGCAGAAAGGACAGGGGAGTTGAAAAACTGTTTTTT.

The V gene is TRBV7-3, the J gene TRBJ2-2, with TRBD2 matching over 7 bases. Germline trimming cut 5 bases from V and 5 bases from J; bases unmatched to any gene: 5. Germline CDR1 reads SGHTA; CDR2 reads FQGTGA. This CDR3 has 14 amino acids. CDR3 amino acids: CASSTGLGTGELFF. The CDR3 nucleotides read TGTGCCAGCAGCACAGGACTAGGGACCGGGGAGCTGTTTTTT.

The J gene is TRBJ1-2, the V gene TRBV7-2; D call uncertain. Trimming removed 5 bases from V and 4 bases from J, with 17 bases in between. The CDR3 is 15 residues long. Germline V lookup: CDR1 SGHTA, CDR2 FQGNSA. The CDR3 nucleotides read TGTGCCAGCAGCCACGAGGCGGAGGACTCCTATGGCTACACCTTC. Translating gives CASSHEAEDSYGYTF.

The V call is TRBV4-2, the J call TRBJ2-1, with TRBD2 identical over 11 bases. The V gene's germline CDR1 is LGHNA and CDR2 YNFKEQ. The V and J ends lost 4 bases and 7 bases, in that order; junction bases with no gene match: 9. The CDR3 spans 16 residues. The CDR3: CASSLPLAGASNEQFF. The CDR3 DNA sequence: TGTGCCAGCAGCCTCCCACTAGCGGGAGCATCTAATGAGCAGTTCTTC.

This chain links TRBV14 with TRBJ1-1; D is uncertain. The CDR3 is 14 amino acids. Trimming removed 2 bases from V and 1 base from J, with 8 bases in between. Germline assignment: CDR1 SGHDN and CDR2 FVKESK. CDR3 sequence: CASSQFVTNTEAFF. In DNA form, the CDR3 reads TGTGCCAGCAGCCAATTCGTGACGAACACTGAAGCTTTCTTT.

This clone appeared once. The chain links TRBV7-2 to TRBJ2-7; TRBD1 matches 9 bases. The CDR3 spans 15 residues. Germline lookup yields CDR1 SGHTA and CDR2 FQGNSA. Trimming at V came to 2 bases and at J to 0 bases, leaving 2 bases not matched to a gene. In nucleotides, the CDR3 is TGTGCCAGCAGCTTATTGGGACAGGGCTCCTACGAGCAGTACTTC. It specifies CASSLLGQGSYEQYF.

The table lists this clone with a count of one. A read error may produce the germline difference seen at one junction end. The chain combines TRBV7-2 with TRBJ1-3, with 10 bases fitting TRBD1. The CDR3 sequence is 15 residues long. CDR1 is SGHTA, CDR2 FQGNSA, per germline. CDR3 DNA sequence: TGTGCCAGCAGTTTAGACAGGGGGCCAGGAAACACCATATATTTT. This gives the protein CASSLDRGPGNTIYF.

This chain links TRBV15 with TRBJ2-5; 8 nucleotides line up with TRBD1. The ends lost 0 bases at V and 3 bases at J; junction bases unmatched: 3. Germline assignment: CDR1 LNHNV and CDR2 YYDKDF (reference sequence). The CDR3 contains 15 residues. This CDR3 is CATSRDLTGEETQYF. CDR3 sequence (DNA): TGTGCCACCAGCAGAGATCTGACAGGGGAAGAGACCCAGTACTTC.

This chain joins TRBV7-8 and TRBJ2-3, with D perhaps matching TRBD1 or TRBD2 (5 bases each). The CDR3 has 14 residues. Germline V lookup: CDR1 SGHVS, CDR2 FQNEAQ. Trimming left V 10 bases short and J 3 bases short, with 17 bases between. The CDR3 coding sequence is TGTGCCATTGCCCGGGACCCACCTACAGATACGCAGTATTTT. Encoded protein: CAIARDPPTDTQYF.